This entry lists 3 T cell receptor beta chains sequenced from one sample in a study of shared clonotypes between healthy human individuals. TCRdb's copy holds only in-frame clones and misses some; the assay was immunoSEQ multiplex PCR. The sample includes about 1 million clones, around 74% seen only once; the top ten take about 1.5%. The sample comprised memory CD4+ T cells sorted from blood. Sample subset: CD45RA-negative fraction. The receptors were sampled from a man between 18 and 35 years old in good health.

V and J are TRBV10-3 and TRBJ2-2; D remains ambiguous. V was trimmed by 6 bases and J by 2 bases, leaving 10 bases between them. The CDR3 has 14 amino acids. Germline V gene data show CDR1 as ENHRY and CDR2 as SYGVKD. DNA of the CDR3: TGTGCCATCAGGTCCAGCCAAAACACCGGGGAGCTGTTTTTT. Protein: CAIRSSQNTGELFF.

This clone was detected once. The chain couples TRBV7-9 to TRBJ2-7; 11 bases are shared with TRBD2. With V trimmed by 3 bases and J by 6 bases, 10 bases remained unmatched. The germline V gene has CDR1 SEHNR and CDR2 FQNEAQ (reference sequence). The CDR3 consists of 16 residues. The CDR3 here is CASSLGQAGLAGEQYF. The CDR3 nucleotides are TGTGCCAGCAGCTTGGGACAAGCAGGACTAGCGGGCGAGCAGTACTTC.

The chain has TRBV4-2 and TRBJ2-3; D may be TRBD2 (5 bases). The CDR3 is 16 residues long. Trimming pared 2 bases from V and 1 base from J, leaving 13 bases between. Germline-derived CDR1 and CDR2 are LGHNA and YNFKEQ. The CDR3 region is CASSQSSAGGTDTQYF. DNA for the CDR3: TGTGCCAGCAGCCAAAGCTCAGCCGGGGGCACAGATACGCAGTATTTT.